The 30 T cell receptor beta chains below all came from one sample that was sequenced in a study of blood T cell repertoires in COVID-19. This table comes from immunoSEQ multiplex PCR, and its TCRdb copy is limited to in-frame clones, with some not included. The table lists 65,000 to 90,000 clones, roughly 78% of them singletons, with around 27% in the top ten. The sequenced material came from peripheral blood. All receptors come from a man aged 60 to 75 with active or convalescent COVID-19.

The chain is built from TRBV5-1 and TRBJ1-4; maybe TRBD1 (6 bases). V was shortened by 5 bases and J by 4 bases, with 21 bases between the two germline ends. The CDR3 runs 17 residues. The V gene's germline CDR1 is SGHRS and CDR2 YFSETQ. The CDR3 protein is CASSPGRGAGDNEKLFF. For the CDR3, the DNA is TGCGCCAGCAGTCCCGGCCGGGGGGCAGGGGATAATGAAAAACTGTTTTTT.

The DNA for the CDR3 is TGTGCCAGCAGTAATAGCGGGGGCCCCTCCTACGAGCAGTACTTC. Protein product: CASSNSGGPSYEQYF. The chain employs TRBV6-6 and TRBJ2-7, with TRBD2 matching over 9 bases. Germline-derived CDR1 and CDR2 are MNHNY and SVGAGI (reference sequence). The CDR3 runs 15 residues. V lost 5 bases, J lost 0 bases, and 5 bases stayed unmatched.

This chain uses TRBV5-1 with TRBJ2-7; a possible D gene is TRBD2 (5 bases). The CDR3 loop spans 14 amino acids. Trimming took 0 bases from V and 11 from J, leaving 18 bases between them. The V gene's germline CDR1 is SGHRS and CDR2 YFSETQ. In DNA form, the CDR3 reads TGCGCCAGCAGCTTGGGAATCGGGGTGGTCAAGGAGTACTTC. This translates into CASSLGIGVVKEYF.

The rearrangement links TRBV24-1 to TRBJ2-2; no reliable D call. The CDR3 contains 14 residues. Germline CDR1 and CDR2: KGHDR and SFDVKD. V was trimmed by 9 bases and J by 3 bases, leaving 13 bases between them. CDR3 bases: TGTGCCACCGGGCCGTGGCGCGACACCGGGGAGCTGTTTTTT. Its protein product is CATGPWRDTGELFF.

In this sample, this clone turned up many times. The chain recombines TRBV5-1 with TRBJ1-1; D perhaps matches TRBD1 (6 bases). Germline-derived CDR1 and CDR2 are SGHRS and YFSETQ. Trimming took off 3 bases at V and 5 bases at J, with 23 bases between the two ends. The length of the CDR3 is 17 residues. As DNA, the CDR3 is TGCGCCAGCAGCTGGTCCCCCTCGGGGGGCGCGGGGACTGAAGCTTTCTTT. This sequence encodes CASSWSPSGGAGTEAFF.

This chain connects TRBV5-8 to TRBJ1-5; 9 bases are shared with TRBD1. The V segment lost 3 bases and the J segment 4 bases; nucleotides outside the gene matches: 5. This CDR3 is 15 amino acids long. The V gene's germline CDR1 is SGHTS and CDR2 YDEGEE. CDR3 bases: TGTGCCAGCAGCTCGATGGGACAGGGTAATCAGCCCCAGCATTTT. Amino acid sequence: CASSSMGQGNQPQHF.

This rearrangement joins TRBV6-6 to TRBJ1-6; 7 nucleotides match TRBD1. Germline lookup yields CDR1 MNHNY and CDR2 SVGAGI (reference sequence). CDR3 length equals 16 residues. The junction had 7 bases not matched to a gene; V was cut back by 6 bases and J by 2 bases. The CDR3 DNA follows: TGTGCCAGCAGCTACAGAGGGGGCACCTATAATTCACCCCTCCACTTT. This encodes CASSYRGGTYNSPLHF.

This clone was seen only a few times. The V call is TRBV3-1 (or the pseudogene TRBV3-2), the J call TRBJ1-1; 8 nucleotides line up with TRBD1. J was trimmed by 11 bases and V by 0 bases; bases with no gene match: 5. This CDR3 is built from 13 residues. Germline values: CDR1 LGHDT, CDR2 YNNKEL (reference sequence). The CDR3 here is CASSQDRGRGAFF. The DNA for the CDR3 is TGTGCCAGCAGCCAAGACAGGGGGCGAGGGGCTTTCTTT.

The CDR3 DNA follows: TGTGCCAGCTCCCTCGTCGGGAATCAGCCCCAGCATTTT. Translated: CASSLVGNQPQHF. V is TRBV18 and J is TRBJ1-5, with D unclear. Per the germline V gene, CDR1 is KGHSH and CDR2 is LQKENI. The CDR3 contains 13 residues. The V end was cut by 6 bases, the J end by 4 bases, with 10 bases between.

J is TRBJ2-5 and V is TRBV12-1; TRBD2, the D gene given by the table, was not confirmed from the DNA. TRBV12-1 constitutes a pseudogene. The CDR3 consists of 19 residues. The CDR3 DNA sequence: TGTGCCAGCAGCACTAAAGTTGGGACTAGCGGGGGGGACTTGAAGACCCAGTACTTC. Amino acid sequence: CASSTKVGTSGGDLKTQYF.

The V and J genes are TRBV18 and TRBJ2-6; D perhaps matches TRBD1 (6 bases). The ends were cut back, 2 bases at V and 4 bases at J, with 15 bases in the middle. This CDR3 spans 17 amino acids. From germline, CDR1 is KGHSH and CDR2 LQKENI. The CDR3 bases are TGTGCCAGCTCACCAGGTGTTGGGGGCTCGGGGGCCAACGTCCTGACTTTC. It specifies CASSPGVGGSGANVLTF. Supplemented by reference TRBV18 and TRBJ2-6, the full variable domain reads NAGVMQNPRHLVRRRGQEARLRCSPMKGHSHVYWYRQLPEEGLKFMVYLQKENIIDESGMPKERFSAEFPKEGPSILRIQQVVRGDSAAYFCASSPGVGGSGANVLTFGAGSRLTVL.

This clone was seen repeatedly, ten times or more. J is TRBJ2-1 and V is TRBV6-5; 8 nucleotides align to TRBD2. With V trimmed by 8 bases and J by 7 bases, 10 bases remained unmatched. Germline V gene data show CDR1 as MNHEY and CDR2 as SVGAGI. This CDR3 spans 14 amino acids. The CDR3, as DNA: TGTGCCAGCGCTAACCGGGGGGGTCCAAATGAGCAGTTCTTC. This sequence encodes CASANRGGPNEQFF.

This chain links TRBV7-3 with TRBJ2-2, with D uncertain. Trimming pared 7 bases from V and 4 bases from J, leaving 10 bases between. The CDR3 has 13 residues. Germline values: CDR1 SGHTA, CDR2 FQGTGA. For the CDR3, the DNA is TGTGCCAGCACCTTCGAGCCCACCGGGGAGCTGTTTTTT. This sequence encodes CASTFEPTGELFF. The variable domain in full, completed from reference TRBV7-3 and TRBJ2-2, reads GAGVSQTPSNKVTEKGKYVELRCDPISGHTALYWYRQSLGQGPEFLIYFQGTGAADDSGLPNDRFFAVRPEGSVSTLKIQRTERGDSAVYLCASTFEPTGELFFGEGSRLTVL.

The V gene is TRBV14, the J gene TRBJ2-1; 9 nucleotides agree with TRBD1. CDR3 length: 20 residues. CDR1 is SGHDN, CDR2 FVKESK, per germline. Trimming removed 3 bases from V and 7 bases from J; junction bases left unmatched: 22. The CDR3 sequence is CASSHTRGRQGGSSRNEQFF. The CDR3 nucleotides are TGTGCCAGCAGCCACACCCGGGGGCGACAGGGGGGGTCGTCTAGGAATGAGCAGTTCTTC.

The chain links TRBV14 to TRBJ2-1; D may be TRBD1 (5 bases). Trimming removed 4 bases from V and 10 bases from J, with 14 bases in between. CDR1 is SGHDN and CDR2 is FVKESK in the germline V gene. This CDR3 comprises 13 residues. The CDR3 spells CASSPTRAGEQFF. DNA of the CDR3: TGTGCCAGCAGCCCCACCAGGGCCGGGGAGCAGTTCTTC.

The chain recombines TRBV6-1 with TRBJ2-1, with unresolved D. V lost 3 bases and J lost 4, with 10 bases in between. The CDR3 is 14 amino acids. Germline CDR1 MNHNS, CDR2 SASEGT. CDR3 nucleotide sequence: TGTGCCAGCAGTGAGGTAGCAGTTTACAATGAGCAGTTCTTC. It specifies CASSEVAVYNEQFF.

CDR3 DNA sequence: TGTGCCAGCAGTAAGCACAGGGGAGCCGCGGTCACCGGGGAGCTGTTTTTT. It codes for CASSKHRGAAVTGELFF. This chain connects TRBV6-2 or TRBV6-3 to TRBJ2-2, with 7 nucleotides matching TRBD1. The trim removed 5 bases at V and 4 bases at J, leaving 13 bases unmatched. Germline V gives CDR1 MNHEY, CDR2 SVGEGT. The CDR3 has 17 residues.

The chain recombines TRBV13 with TRBJ2-3; D gene uncertain. From germline, CDR1 is PRHDT and CDR2 FYEKMQ (reference sequence). The CDR3 runs to 13 residues. The germline V and J ends were trimmed by 2 bases and 3 bases, with 6 bases remaining between them. The CDR3 region is CASSLPQTDTQYF. In DNA form, the CDR3 reads TGTGCCAGCAGCTTACCCCAGACAGATACGCAGTATTTT.

The chain couples TRBV2 to TRBJ1-1; weak D call: TRBD1 (6 bases). The CDR3 is 13 residues long. CDR1 is SNHLY and CDR2 is FYNNEI in the germline V gene. The V gene lost 7 bases and the J gene lost 0 bases, with 9 bases spanning the gap. The DNA for the CDR3 is TGTGCCAGCAATGGACAGCTGAACACTGAAGCTTTCTTT. Protein sequence: CASNGQLNTEAFF.

V gene TRBV2 combines with J gene TRBJ2-5; 8 positions match TRBD1. Germline CDR1 is SNHLY and CDR2 is FYNNEI. There are 13 residues in the CDR3. V lost 4 bases to trimming and J lost 4 bases; unmatched junction nucleotides: 2. The CDR3 coding sequence is TGTGCCAGCAGTGGGACAGGGCGAGAGACCCAGTACTTC. As protein: CASSGTGRETQYF.

The chain uses TRBV6-5 and TRBJ2-3; maybe TRBD1 (5 bases). The germline V gene encodes CDR1 MNHEY and CDR2 SVGAGI. The CDR3 spans 14 residues. V lost 7 bases and J 2 bases, leaving 13 bases between the germline ends. DNA for the CDR3: TGTGCCAGCACCTCTGACAGAGCCACAGATACGCAGTATTTT. This gives the protein CASTSDRATDTQYF.

This clone has just one count. The genes are TRBV12-5 and TRBJ2-1, with a possible D match to TRBD1 (5 bases). The length of the CDR3 is 13 residues. Trimming removed 1 base at V and 8 bases at J, with 9 bases between. Germline CDR1 LGHNT, CDR2 FRNRAP. CDR3 protein: CASGLEGVYEQFF. The DNA for the CDR3 is TGTGCTAGTGGTTTGGAAGGGGTGTATGAGCAGTTCTTC. The complete variable domain, with remaining parts taken from reference TRBV12-5 and TRBJ2-1, reads DARVTQTPRHKVTEMGQEVTMRCQPILGHNTVFWYRQTMMQGLELLAYFRNRAPLDDSGMPKDRFSAEMPDATLATLKIQPSEPRDSAVYFCASGLEGVYEQFFGPGTRLTVL.

The gene calls are TRBV9 and TRBJ1-1; 7 positions agree with TRBD1. Germline CDR1 and CDR2: SGDLS and YYNGEE. J gave up 5 bases and V 4 bases, and 14 bases lay outside the gene matches. There are 16 residues in the CDR3. The CDR3 DNA sequence: TGTGCCAGCAGCTCCCCCCAGGGGGGAGAGGGTACTGAAGCTTTCTTT. This codes for CASSSPQGGEGTEAFF.

This clone is a singleton in its sample. This sequence joins TRBV2 and TRBJ1-5; D is unresolved. Trimming pared 7 bases from V and 6 bases from J, leaving 16 bases between. CDR1 is SNHLY, CDR2 FYNNEI, per germline. This CDR3 comprises 14 residues. CDR3: CASTGSTVRQPQHF. In nucleotides, the CDR3 is TGTGCCAGCACGGGGAGTACAGTCCGTCAGCCCCAGCATTTT.

The DNA of the CDR3 is TGTGCCAGCAGTGATGAAGCGGCAACCGGGGAGCTGTTTTTT. Its protein is CASSDEAATGELFF. V and J are TRBV6-4 and TRBJ2-2, with D possibly being TRBD2 (5 bases). The ends were cut back, 3 bases at V and 5 bases at J, with 10 bases in the middle. The CDR3 consists of 14 residues. Germline V gene lookup returns CDR1 MRHNA and CDR2 SNTAGT.

The sample holds one count of this clone. The V call is TRBV2, the J call TRBJ2-5, with 10 bases identical to TRBD1. The CDR3 is 14 residues long. Germline CDR1 reads SNHLY; CDR2 reads FYNNEI. J gave up 5 bases and V 6 bases, and 6 bases lay outside the gene matches. CDR3 in amino acids: CASSKGQGSETQYF. The CDR3 nucleotides read TGTGCCAGCAGCAAGGGACAGGGGAGCGAGACCCAGTACTTC.

The chain couples TRBV18 to TRBJ1-2, with a tentative D call TRBD1 (6 bases). The V and J ends lost 5 bases and 0 bases respectively, with 13 bases between them. The CDR3 runs to 15 residues. Germline CDR1 KGHSH, CDR2 LQKENI. The chain's CDR3 is CASSFNRETNYGYTF. In DNA, the CDR3 is TGTGCCAGCTCATTCAACAGGGAGACTAACTATGGCTACACCTTC. The full variable domain, in which reference TRBV18 and TRBJ1-2 provide the parts outside the CDR3, is NAGVMQNPRHLVRRRGQEARLRCSPMKGHSHVYWYRQLPEEGLKFMVYLQKENIIDESGMPKERFSAEFPKEGPSILRIQQVVRGDSAAYFCASSFNRETNYGYTFGSGTRLTVV.

The gene calls are TRBV5-1 and TRBJ2-5; possible D gene TRBD1, 5 bases. The V end lost 1 base, the J end lost 5 bases, and 9 bases lay between the germline ends. This CDR3 is built from 13 residues. Germline V gene lookup returns CDR1 SGHRS and CDR2 YFSETQ. The CDR3 loop reads CASSLQGGETQYF. For the CDR3, the DNA is TGCGCCAGCAGCTTGCAGGGTGGGGAGACCCAGTACTTC. Full variable domain (missing parts from reference TRBV5-1 and TRBJ2-5): KAGVTQTPRYLIKTRGQQVTLSCSPISGHRSVSWYQQTPGQGLQFLFEYFSETQRNKGNFPGRFSGRQFSNSRSEMNVSTLELGDSALYLCASSLQGGETQYFGPGTRLLVL.

The DNA of the CDR3 is TGTGCCAGCAGCGAAGACGACAGGGCCGGCTCCTACGAGCAGTACTTC. The encoded protein is CASSEDDRAGSYEQYF. The V and J genes are TRBV9 and TRBJ2-7; 7 nucleotides agree with TRBD1. The ends lost 3 bases at V and 0 bases at J; junction bases unmatched: 9. The CDR3 is 16 amino acids. Germline values: CDR1 SGDLS, CDR2 YYNGEE.

As DNA, the CDR3 is TGCGCCAGCAGCTTGATGGGAGTTTATTCCTATAATTCACCCCTCCACTTT. It encodes CASSLMGVYSYNSPLHF. V usage is TRBV5-1 and J usage is TRBJ1-6; no firm D call. The V gene's germline CDR1 is SGHRS and CDR2 YFSETQ. The V end was cut by 1 base, the J end by 1 base, with 12 bases between. CDR3 length equals 17 residues.